The next 20 T cell receptor beta chains were all read from a single sample in a study of blood T cell repertoires in COVID-19. TCRdb's copy holds only in-frame clones and misses some; the assay was immunoSEQ multiplex PCR. The sample yields more than 150,000 clones, roughly 87% seen once. The sample was PBMCs or T cells enriched from blood (not recorded which). The receptors stem from a woman in her twenties or thirties who had recovered from COVID-19.

This clone was detected only a few times. The chain couples TRBV4-3 to TRBJ1-6; 7 bases fit TRBD1. The CDR3 has 18 amino acids. The germline V gene encodes CDR1 LGHNA and CDR2 YSLEER. The trim removed 0 bases at V and 7 bases at J, leaving 12 bases unmatched. This CDR3 reads CASSQETPGQMPNSPLHF. The CDR3 coding sequence is TGCGCCAGCAGCCAAGAGACCCCGGGACAGATGCCGAATTCACCCCTCCACTTT.

The CDR3 nucleotides read TGTGCCGGCCCGGGACTCAGAAACACCATATATTTT. Translating gives CAGPGLRNTIYF. The chain combines TRBV30 with TRBJ1-3; weak D call: TRBD1 (5 bases). Germline assignment: CDR1 GTSNPN and CDR2 SVGIG (reference sequence). This CDR3 has 12 amino acids. The V and J ends lost 8 bases and 5 bases respectively, with 13 bases between them. Looking up the rest from reference TRBV30 and TRBJ1-3 gives the full variable domain: SQTIHQWPATLVQPVGSPLSLECTVEGTSNPNLYWYRQAAGRGLQLLFYSVGIGQISSEVPQNLSASRPQDRQFILSSKKLLLSDSGFYLCAGPGLRNTIYFGEGSWLTVV.

The chain is built from TRBV4-3 and TRBJ1-1, with TRBD1 matching 11 bases. Germline V gene data show CDR1 as LGHNA and CDR2 as YSLEER. With 3 bases clipped from V and 4 bases from J, the junction kept 10 bases outside the gene matches. The CDR3 sequence is 17 residues long. The CDR3 DNA reads as TGCGCCAGCAGCCAGGTTCGGGGACAGGGGGTCAGCACTGAAGCTTTCTTT. This codes for CASSQVRGQGVSTEAFF.

V and J are TRBV6-5 and TRBJ1-2; D may be TRBD1 (5 bases). The length of the CDR3 is 12 residues. Trimming cost V 4 bases and J 8 bases, with 11 bases left between them. Germline V gene data show CDR1 as MNHEY and CDR2 as SVGAGI. The DNA of the CDR3 is TGTGCCAGCAGTTTCCAGGGATTCGGCTACACCTTC. It yields the protein CASSFQGFGYTF.

The genes are TRBV7-9 and TRBJ1-6; TRBD1 matches at 7 bases. The trim removed 1 base at V and 7 bases at J, leaving 4 bases unmatched. The CDR3 has 15 amino acids. Germline values: CDR1 SEHNR, CDR2 FQNEAQ (reference sequence). For the CDR3, the DNA is TGTGCCAGCAGCTTAGGTGCCAGGGGGAATTCACCCCTCCACTTT. This gives the protein CASSLGARGNSPLHF.

The chain joins TRBV4-3 to TRBJ2-7; 9 positions agree with TRBD1. Germline V CDR1 and CDR2: LGHNA, YSLEER. Trimming took 0 bases from V and 3 from J; bases not matched to a gene: 3. There are 15 residues in the CDR3. The CDR3 bases are TGCGCCAGCAGCCAAGAACCGGGACAGGGCTACGAGCAGTACTTC. Translating gives CASSQEPGQGYEQYF.

The sample holds one count of this clone. The CDR3 DNA is TGTGCCAGTAGTGAAACGGGAGGGCCGCATGAGCAGTTCTTC. Translated: CASSETGGPHEQFF. The chain couples TRBV19 to TRBJ2-1, with TRBD2 matching 8 bases. The CDR3 spans 14 residues. Per the germline V gene, CDR1 is LNHDA and CDR2 is SQIVND (reference sequence). The trim removed 5 bases at V and 8 bases at J, leaving 8 bases unmatched. Drawing the rest from reference TRBV19 and TRBJ2-1, the complete variable domain is DGGITQSPKYLFRKEGQNVTLSCEQNLNHDAMYWYRQDPGQGLRLIYYSQIVNDFQKGDIAEGYSVSREKKESFPLTVTSAQKNPTAFYLCASSETGGPHEQFFGPGTRLTVL.

The genes are TRBV24-1 and TRBJ1-5, with D possibly being TRBD1 (6 bases). Between the trimmed V and J ends, which lost 3 bases and 9 bases, there was a span of 14 bases. CDR1 and CDR2 (germline): KGHDR, SFDVKD. CDR3 size: 14 residues. The CDR3: CATSDGRSTGPQHF. The CDR3 DNA reads as TGTGCCACCAGTGATGGGCGTTCGACAGGGCCCCAGCATTTT.

This chain connects TRBV4-2 to TRBJ1-2, with TRBD1 matching 10 bases. There are 15 residues in the CDR3. Unmatched junction bases numbered 5, after V lost 0 bases and J lost 7 bases. Germline assignment: CDR1 LGHNA and CDR2 YNFKEQ. CDR3 DNA: TGTGCCAGCAGCCAAGACCTAGGGACAGGGGTTGGCTACACCTTC. It is translated as CASSQDLGTGVGYTF.

V usage is TRBV13 and J usage is TRBJ1-1, with a weak D call TRBD1 (5 bases). The CDR3 loop spans 14 amino acids. Germline values: CDR1 PRHDT, CDR2 FYEKMQ (reference sequence). The V gene lost 1 base and the J gene lost 4 bases, with 10 bases spanning the gap. CDR3 sequence: CASSLESGGTEAFF. DNA for the CDR3: TGTGCCAGCAGCTTAGAGTCGGGGGGCACTGAAGCTTTCTTT.

The chain's CDR3 is CASSHEDRWAETQYF. CDR3 DNA: TGTGCCAGCAGCCACGAAGACAGATGGGCAGAGACCCAGTACTTC. V is TRBV3-1 (or the pseudogene TRBV3-2) and J is TRBJ2-5; maybe TRBD1 (5 bases). Deletions cut 3 bases from V and 4 bases from J, with 15 bases between. The V gene's germline CDR1 is LGHDT and CDR2 YNNKEL (reference sequence). The CDR3 totals 15 residues.

This chain uses TRBV19 with TRBJ1-1, with 7 bases identical to TRBD1. CDR1 is LNHDA, CDR2 SQIVND, per germline (reference sequence). The CDR3 covers 13 residues. V trimming: 2 bases; J trimming: 7 bases; junction bases outside the gene matches: 4. CDR3 protein: CASSIRQGFEAFF. As DNA, the CDR3 is TGTGCCAGTAGTATAAGACAGGGCTTTGAAGCTTTCTTT.

The rearrangement joins TRBV19 to TRBJ1-4; D is possibly TRBD1 (6 bases). Per the germline V gene, CDR1 is LNHDA and CDR2 is SQIVND (reference sequence). V lost 0 bases and J 8 bases, leaving 13 bases between the germline ends. There are 15 residues in the CDR3. CDR3 DNA: TGTGCCAGTAGTATAGATTTCGGACAGTACGAAAAACTGTTTTTT. It translates to CASSIDFGQYEKLFF.

This rearrangement joins TRBV19 to TRBJ1-1, with 9 nucleotides matching TRBD1. CDR1 and CDR2 (germline): LNHDA, SQIVND (reference sequence). V lost 6 bases and J lost 2; bases outside the gene matches: 10. The CDR3 consists of 16 residues. CDR3 region: CASRTPGTGLNTEAFF. The CDR3 bases are TGTGCCAGTAGGACTCCCGGGACAGGGCTCAACACTGAAGCTTTCTTT.

The rearrangement uses TRBV9 and TRBJ1-3; D remains ambiguous. CDR3 length: 16 amino acids. The germline V gene encodes CDR1 SGDLS and CDR2 YYNGEE. Deletions cut 0 bases from V and 0 bases from J, with 10 bases between. CDR3 sequence reads: CASSVAGRSSGNTIYF. In DNA, the CDR3 is TGTGCCAGCAGCGTAGCTGGGCGAAGCTCTGGAAACACCATATATTTT.

The sample holds one count of this clone. The J gene is TRBJ1-6, the V gene TRBV5-6; TRBD1 might be the D (6 bases). The CDR3 covers 15 residues. V was cut by 0 bases and J by 7 bases, with 11 bases left in between. Germline CDR1 and CDR2: SGHDT and YYEEEE. CDR3 DNA: TGTGCCAGCAGCTTGGATCCTACAGGGAATTCACCCCTCCACTTT. Protein sequence: CASSLDPTGNSPLHF.

This clone was detected a few times. V and J are TRBV5-4 and TRBJ2-2; 8 bases agree with TRBD1. V dropped 1 base and J dropped 4; count of bases not matched to a gene: 3. Germline V gene lookup returns CDR1 SGHNT and CDR2 YYREEE (reference sequence). The length of the CDR3 is 15 residues. CDR3 DNA sequence: TGTGCCAGCAGCTTGAACAGGGGGTTCACCGGGGAGCTGTTTTTT. Translating gives CASSLNRGFTGELFF.

This clone was detected only once. The chain is built from TRBV27 and TRBJ1-1; D unclear. The germline gives CDR1 MNHEY, CDR2 SMNVEV (reference sequence). V lost 7 bases to trimming and J lost 3 bases, with 12 bases between them. The CDR3 runs to 13 residues. The CDR3 DNA reads as TGTGCCAGCACCACTAGCAGGTACACTGAAGCTTTCTTT. Protein product: CASTTSRYTEAFF.

The chain joins TRBV7-2 to TRBJ2-4; 7 positions match TRBD1. Per the germline V gene, CDR1 is SGHTA and CDR2 is FQGNSA. This CDR3 comprises 16 residues. The trim removed 5 bases at V and 0 bases at J, leaving 7 bases unmatched. CDR3 nucleotides: TGTGCCAGCAGCCTAACGACAGGGCTAGCCAAAAACATTCAGTACTTC. It translates to CASSLTTGLAKNIQYF. Complete variable domain (other parts from reference TRBV7-2 and TRBJ2-4): GAGVSQSPSNKVTEKGKDVELRCDPISGHTALYWYRQSLGQGLEFLIYFQGNSAPDKSGLPSDRFSAERTGGSVSTLTIQRTQQEDSAVYLCASSLTTGLAKNIQYFGAGTRLSVL.

The gene calls are TRBV30 and TRBJ2-3; possibly TRBD2 for D (5 bases). From germline, CDR1 is GTSNPN and CDR2 SVGIG (reference sequence). V was clipped by 3 bases and J by 2 bases, with 12 bases between them. CDR3 length: 14 amino acids. The CDR3 DNA reads as TGTGCCTGGAGGACGGGGTCACACACAGATACGCAGTATTTT. The encoded protein is CAWRTGSHTDTQYF.